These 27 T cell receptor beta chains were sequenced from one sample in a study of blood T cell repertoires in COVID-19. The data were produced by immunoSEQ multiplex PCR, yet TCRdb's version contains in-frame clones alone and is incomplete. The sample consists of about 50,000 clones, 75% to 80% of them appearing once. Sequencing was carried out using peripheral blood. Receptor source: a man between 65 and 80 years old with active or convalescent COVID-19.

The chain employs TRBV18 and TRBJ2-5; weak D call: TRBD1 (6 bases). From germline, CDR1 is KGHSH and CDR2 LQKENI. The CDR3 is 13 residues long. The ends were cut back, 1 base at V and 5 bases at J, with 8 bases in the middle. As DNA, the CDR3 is TGTGCCAGCTCACCACAGGGGGTTGAGACCCAGTACTTC. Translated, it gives CASSPQGVETQYF.

CDR3 sequence (DNA): TGTGCAAGTCGCTTAGGTCTAGCGAACACCGGGGAGCTGTTTTTT. Its translation: CASRLGLANTGELFF. The gene calls are TRBV12-2 and TRBJ2-2; the table assigns TRBD2, which was not confirmed against the DNA. TRBV12-2 is a known pseudogene. This CDR3 is 15 amino acids long.

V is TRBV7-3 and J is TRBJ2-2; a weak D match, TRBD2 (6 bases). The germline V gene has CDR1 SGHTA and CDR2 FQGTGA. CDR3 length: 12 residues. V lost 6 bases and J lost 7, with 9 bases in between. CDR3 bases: TGTGCCAGCAGTCCAGCGGGCGGGGAGCTGTTTTTT. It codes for CASSPAGGELFF.

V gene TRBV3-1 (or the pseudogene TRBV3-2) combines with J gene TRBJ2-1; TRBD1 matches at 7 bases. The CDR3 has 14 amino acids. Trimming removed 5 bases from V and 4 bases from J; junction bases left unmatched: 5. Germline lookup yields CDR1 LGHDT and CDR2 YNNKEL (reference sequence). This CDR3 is CASSTRDRYNEQFF. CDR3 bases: TGTGCCAGCAGCACCCGGGACAGATACAATGAGCAGTTCTTC.

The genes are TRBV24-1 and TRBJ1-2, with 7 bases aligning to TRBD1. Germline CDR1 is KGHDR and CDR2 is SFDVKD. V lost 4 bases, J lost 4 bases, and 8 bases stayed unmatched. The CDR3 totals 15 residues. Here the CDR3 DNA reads TGTGCCACCAGTGACCCGTCCGGGACAGCCTATGGCTACACCTTC. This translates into CATSDPSGTAYGYTF.

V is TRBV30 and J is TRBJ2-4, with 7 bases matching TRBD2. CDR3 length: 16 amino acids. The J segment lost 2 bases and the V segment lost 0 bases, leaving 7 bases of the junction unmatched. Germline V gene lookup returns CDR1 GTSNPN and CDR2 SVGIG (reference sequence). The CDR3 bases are TGTGCCTGGAGTGTAGGGAGGGGATTGTCCAAAAACATTCAGTACTTC. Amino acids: CAWSVGRGLSKNIQYF.

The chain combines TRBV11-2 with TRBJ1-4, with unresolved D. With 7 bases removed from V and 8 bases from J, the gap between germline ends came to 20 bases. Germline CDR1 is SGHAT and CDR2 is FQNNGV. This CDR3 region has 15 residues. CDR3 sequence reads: CASTRTVGSQEKLFF. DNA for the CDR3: TGTGCCAGCACCCGAACCGTCGGGAGCCAAGAAAAACTGTTTTTT. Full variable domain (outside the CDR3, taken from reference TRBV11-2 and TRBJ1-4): EAGVAQSPRYKIIEKRQSVAFWCNPISGHATLYWYQQILGQGPKLLIQFQNNGVVDDSQLPKDRFSAERLKGVDSTLKIQPAKLEDSAVYLCASTRTVGSQEKLFFGSGTQLSVL.

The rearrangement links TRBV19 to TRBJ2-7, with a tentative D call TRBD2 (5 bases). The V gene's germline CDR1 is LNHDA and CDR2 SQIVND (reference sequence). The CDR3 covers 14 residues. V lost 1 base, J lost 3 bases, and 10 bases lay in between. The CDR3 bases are TGTGCCAGTAGTATAGGATTGGGAGACTACGAGCAGTACTTC. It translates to CASSIGLGDYEQYF.

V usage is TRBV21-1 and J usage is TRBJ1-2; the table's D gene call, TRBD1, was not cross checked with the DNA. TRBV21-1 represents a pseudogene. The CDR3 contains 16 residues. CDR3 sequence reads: CASRSAPGQGDYGYTF. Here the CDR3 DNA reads TGTGCCAGCAGGTCTGCCCCGGGACAGGGCGACTATGGCTACACCTTC.

DNA of the CDR3: TGTGCCAGCAGCGAGAGGAGGGGAGGCAATGAGCAGTTCTTC. This encodes CASSERRGGNEQFF. The chain carries TRBV4-2 and TRBJ2-1, with D perhaps matching TRBD2 (6 bases). V lost 5 bases to trimming and J lost 6 bases, with 14 bases between them. The CDR3 totals 14 residues. CDR1 LGHNA and CDR2 YNFKEQ come from the germline V gene.

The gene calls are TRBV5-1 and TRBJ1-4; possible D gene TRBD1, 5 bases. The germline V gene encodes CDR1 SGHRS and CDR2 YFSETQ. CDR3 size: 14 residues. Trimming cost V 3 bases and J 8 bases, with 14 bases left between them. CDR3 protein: CASSSGTAGEKLFF. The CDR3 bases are TGCGCCAGCAGCTCGGGGACGGCGGGAGAAAAACTGTTTTTT.

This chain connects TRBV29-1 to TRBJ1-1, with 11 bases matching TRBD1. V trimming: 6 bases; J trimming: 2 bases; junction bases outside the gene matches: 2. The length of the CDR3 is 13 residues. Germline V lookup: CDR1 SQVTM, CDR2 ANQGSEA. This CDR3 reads CSVDRGRNTEAFF. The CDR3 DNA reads TGCAGCGTGGACAGGGGGCGAAACACTGAAGCTTTCTTT.

CDR3 sequence: CASSLEGLRNQPQHF. The CDR3 coding sequence is TGCGCCAGCAGCTTGGAGGGGCTTAGAAATCAGCCCCAGCATTTT. The chain joins TRBV5-1 to TRBJ1-5, with D tentatively TRBD1 (5 bases). Trimming left V 0 bases short and J 4 bases short, with 11 bases between. Germline V gene lookup returns CDR1 SGHRS and CDR2 YFSETQ. The CDR3 is made up of 15 amino acids.

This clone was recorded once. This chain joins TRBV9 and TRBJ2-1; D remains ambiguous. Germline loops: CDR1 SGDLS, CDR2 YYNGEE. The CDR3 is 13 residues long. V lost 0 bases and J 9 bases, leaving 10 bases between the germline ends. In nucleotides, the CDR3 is TGTGCCAGCAGCGTAGCTCAAGCAACTGAGCAGTTCTTC. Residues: CASSVAQATEQFF.

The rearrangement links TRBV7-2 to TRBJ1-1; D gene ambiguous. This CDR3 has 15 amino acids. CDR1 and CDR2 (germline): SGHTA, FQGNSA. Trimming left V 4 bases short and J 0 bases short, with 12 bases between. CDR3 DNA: TGTGCCAGCAGCTCCTACGCGGCCCTGAACACTGAAGCTTTCTTT. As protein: CASSSYAALNTEAFF.

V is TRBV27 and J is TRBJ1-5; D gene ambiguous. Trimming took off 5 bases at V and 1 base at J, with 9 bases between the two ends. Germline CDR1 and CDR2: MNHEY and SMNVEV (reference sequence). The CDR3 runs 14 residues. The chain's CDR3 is CASSPGWSNQPQHF. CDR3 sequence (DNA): TGTGCCAGCAGTCCAGGTTGGAGCAATCAGCCCCAGCATTTT.

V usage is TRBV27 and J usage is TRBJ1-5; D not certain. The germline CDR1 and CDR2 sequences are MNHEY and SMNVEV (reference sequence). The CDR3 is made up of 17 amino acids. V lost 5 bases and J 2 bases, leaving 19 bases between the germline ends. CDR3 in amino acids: CASSKTAGEGGNQPQHF. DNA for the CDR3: TGTGCCAGCAGTAAAACCGCCGGGGAGGGTGGCAATCAGCCCCAGCATTTT.

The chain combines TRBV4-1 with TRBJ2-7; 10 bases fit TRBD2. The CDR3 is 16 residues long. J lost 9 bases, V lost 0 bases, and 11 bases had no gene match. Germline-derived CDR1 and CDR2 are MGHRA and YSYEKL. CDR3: CASSQESTSSGRRQYF. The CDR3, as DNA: TGCGCCAGCAGCCAAGAGTCGACGTCTAGCGGGAGACGGCAGTACTTC.

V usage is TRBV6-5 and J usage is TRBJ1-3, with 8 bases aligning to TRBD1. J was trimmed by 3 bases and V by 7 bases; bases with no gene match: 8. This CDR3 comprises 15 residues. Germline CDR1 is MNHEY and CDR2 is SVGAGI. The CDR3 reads CASTPGGTGGNTIYF. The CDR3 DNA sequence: TGTGCCAGCACCCCCGGGGGGACAGGTGGAAACACCATATATTTT.

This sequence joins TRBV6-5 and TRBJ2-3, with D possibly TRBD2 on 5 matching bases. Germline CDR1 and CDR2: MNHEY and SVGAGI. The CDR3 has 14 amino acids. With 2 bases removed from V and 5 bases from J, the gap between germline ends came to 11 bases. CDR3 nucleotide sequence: TGTGCCAGCAGTTACACTAGGACCAGAGATACGCAGTATTTT. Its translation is CASSYTRTRDTQYF.

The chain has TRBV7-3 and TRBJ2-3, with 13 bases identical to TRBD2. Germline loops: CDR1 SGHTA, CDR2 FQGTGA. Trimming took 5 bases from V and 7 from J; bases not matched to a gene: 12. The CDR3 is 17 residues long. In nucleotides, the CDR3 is TGTGCCAGCAGCCTAGGGCCAGGACTAGCGGGGGAGAATACGCAGTATTTT. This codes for CASSLGPGLAGENTQYF.

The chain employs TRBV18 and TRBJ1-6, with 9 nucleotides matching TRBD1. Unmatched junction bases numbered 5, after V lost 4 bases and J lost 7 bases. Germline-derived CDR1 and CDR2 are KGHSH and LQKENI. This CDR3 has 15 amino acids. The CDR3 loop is CASSLSGTGNSPLHF. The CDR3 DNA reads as TGTGCCAGCTCACTTTCCGGGACAGGGAATTCACCCCTCCACTTT.

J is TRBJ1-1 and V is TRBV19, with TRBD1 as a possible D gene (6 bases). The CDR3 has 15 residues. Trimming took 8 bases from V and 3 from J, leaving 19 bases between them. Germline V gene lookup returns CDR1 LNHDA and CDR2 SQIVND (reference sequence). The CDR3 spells CASLIWGGSHTEAFF. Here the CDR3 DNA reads TGTGCCAGTCTTATATGGGGGGGCTCGCACACTGAAGCTTTCTTT.

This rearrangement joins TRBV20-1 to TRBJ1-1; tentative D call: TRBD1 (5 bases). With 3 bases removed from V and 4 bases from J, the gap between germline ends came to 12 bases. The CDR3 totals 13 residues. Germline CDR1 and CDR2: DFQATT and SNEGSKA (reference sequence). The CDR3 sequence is CSASRGGSTEAFF. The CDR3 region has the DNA TGCAGTGCTAGTCGGGGGGGAAGCACTGAAGCTTTCTTT.

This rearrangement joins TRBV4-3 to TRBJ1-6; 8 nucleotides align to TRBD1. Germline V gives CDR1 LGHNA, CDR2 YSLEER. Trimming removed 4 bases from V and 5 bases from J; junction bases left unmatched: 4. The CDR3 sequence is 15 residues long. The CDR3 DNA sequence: TGCGCCAGCAGCCTCGAGACAGGGGATAATTCACCCCTCCACTTT. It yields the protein CASSLETGDNSPLHF.

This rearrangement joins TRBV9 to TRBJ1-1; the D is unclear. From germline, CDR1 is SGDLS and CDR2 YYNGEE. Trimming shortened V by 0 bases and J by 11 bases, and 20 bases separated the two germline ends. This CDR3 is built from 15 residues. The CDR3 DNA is TGTGCCAGCAGCGTAGTAGAGACTCGAACCGCTGTCGCTTTCTTT. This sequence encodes CASSVVETRTAVAFF. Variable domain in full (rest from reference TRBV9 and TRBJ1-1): DSGVTQTPKHLITATGQRVTLRCSPRSGDLSVYWYQQSLDQGLQFLIQYYNGEERAKGNILERFSAQQFPDLHSELNLSSLELGDSALYFCASSVVETRTAVAFFGQGTRLTVV.

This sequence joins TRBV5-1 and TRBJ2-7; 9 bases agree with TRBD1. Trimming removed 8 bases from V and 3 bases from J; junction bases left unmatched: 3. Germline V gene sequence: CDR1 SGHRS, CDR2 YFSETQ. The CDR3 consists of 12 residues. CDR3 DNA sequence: TGCGCCAGTACGGGACAGGGCTACGAGCAGTACTTC. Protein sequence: CASTGQGYEQYF.